This T cell receptor beta chain stems from a study of control samples from healthy donors and cancer patients. Using immunoSEQ multiplex PCR, the repertoire was profiled, and TCRdb retains in-frame clones only, with some absent. The table lists about 170,000 clones, 75% to 95% of them singletons. V trimming: 5 bases; J trimming: 2 bases; junction bases outside the gene matches: 3. The length of the CDR3 is 14 residues. Per germline, CDR1 KGHSH and CDR2 LQKENI. V gene TRBV18 combines with J gene TRBJ2-1; 7 bases are a match to TRBD2. This TCR came from a woman aged 25 to 39 in good health. The sequenced material came from blood. CDR3 in amino acids: CASSKAGPYNEQFF. The CDR3 DNA sequence: TGTGCCAGCTCAAAAGCGGGGCCCTACAATGAGCAGTTCTTC.